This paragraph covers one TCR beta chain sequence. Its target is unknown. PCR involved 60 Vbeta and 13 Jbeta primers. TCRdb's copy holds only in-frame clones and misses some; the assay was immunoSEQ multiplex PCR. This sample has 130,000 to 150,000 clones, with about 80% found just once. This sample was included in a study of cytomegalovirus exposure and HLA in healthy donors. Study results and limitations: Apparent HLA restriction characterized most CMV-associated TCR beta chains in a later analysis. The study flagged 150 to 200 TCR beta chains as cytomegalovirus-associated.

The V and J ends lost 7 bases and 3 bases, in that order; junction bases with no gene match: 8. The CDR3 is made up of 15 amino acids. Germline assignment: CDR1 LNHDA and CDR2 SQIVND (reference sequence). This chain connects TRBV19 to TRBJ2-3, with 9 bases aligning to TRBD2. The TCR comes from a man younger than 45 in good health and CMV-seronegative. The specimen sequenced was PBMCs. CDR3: CASTGGRAGTDTQYF. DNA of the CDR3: TGTGCCAGTACGGGCGGGAGGGCCGGTACAGATACGCAGTATTTT.